Below, 21 T cell receptor beta chains from the same sample are listed, as sequenced in a study of response to subunit inactivated influenza vaccine (dated by TCRdb to between 2017 and 2018). The protocol used for the library was RT-PCR. The reads were generated on an Illumina HiSeq 2500. TCRdb itself trimmed the public reads at Q25 with fastp, ran MiXCR and retained productive beta chains. CDR3 protein duplicates are merged, each entry listing the most common genes and DNA. This sample has hundreds of thousands of distinct CDR3 sequences in its table, and around 25% of those were observed once. In total, the top ten clones hold 1.9% of the sample. Sample: CD4+ T cells sorted from PBMCs, taken approximately 5 days after vaccination. Receptors were obtained from a man aged 45-65 years who received an inactivated influenza vaccine. Donor details come from another sample of the same person, matched by shared clones.

The chain links TRBV5-5 to TRBJ1-4, with no clear D. Between the trimmed V and J ends, which lost 5 bases and 7 bases, there was a span of 12 bases. Germline lookup yields CDR1 SGHKS and CDR2 YYEKEE (reference sequence). The CDR3 is 13 amino acids. The CDR3 here is CASSQTGGEKLFF. The CDR3 DNA is TGTGCCAGCAGTCAGACCGGTGGTGAAAAACTGTTTTTT.

J is TRBJ1-1 and V is TRBV28, with a tentative D call TRBD1 (6 bases). The germline gives CDR1 MDHEN, CDR2 SYDVKM. CDR3 length: 14 residues. Trimming removed 3 bases at V and 3 bases at J, with 11 bases between. CDR3 nucleotide sequence: TGTGCCAGCAGTTTGACCAGACAGGACACTGAAGCTTTCTTT. It is translated as CASSLTRQDTEAFF.

The genes are TRBV19 and TRBJ1-1; D remains unclear. Per the germline V gene, CDR1 is LNHDA and CDR2 is SQIVND (reference sequence). Trimming pared 5 bases from V and 0 bases from J, leaving 10 bases between. The CDR3 covers 14 residues. DNA of the CDR3: TGTGCCAGTAGTCTGTCTTGGATGAACACTGAAGCTTTCTTT. Translated: CASSLSWMNTEAFF.

This chain uses TRBV20-1 with TRBJ1-6; D remains unclear. Germline V CDR1 and CDR2: DFQATT, SNEGSKA (reference sequence). This CDR3 is built from 13 residues. Trimming left V 7 bases short and J 4 bases short, with 11 bases between. CDR3 nucleotide sequence: TGCAGTGTGGTCAGATCTTATAATTCACCCCTCCACTTT. Translating it yields CSVVRSYNSPLHF.

For the CDR3, the DNA is TGCGCCAGCAGCCGGCCAGGAGGGAGACAAGCTCAGCATTTT. Translated: CASSRPGGRQAQHF. The V and J genes are TRBV4-1 and TRBJ1-5; D remains unclear. This CDR3 spans 14 amino acids. CDR1 and CDR2 (germline): MGHRA, YSYEKL. Trimming removed 4 bases from V and 13 bases from J, with 20 bases in between.

This clonotype was observed a handful of times. V usage is TRBV12-3 or TRBV12-4 and J usage is TRBJ2-3; D perhaps matches TRBD2 (6 bases). The CDR3 extends over 13 amino acids. Trimming stripped 5 bases from V and 4 bases from J, with 10 bases between. CDR3 DNA: TGTGCCAGCAGTACACGGGGGTCAGATACGCAGTATTTT. Its protein product is CASSTRGSDTQYF.

The V call is TRBV10-3, the J call TRBJ2-1, with D uncertain. V was clipped by 7 bases and J by 7 bases, with 11 bases between them. Per germline, CDR1 ENHRY and CDR2 SYGVKD. The CDR3 length is 12 residues. The CDR3 nucleotides read TGTGCCATCATGGACGGATCGAATGAGCAGTTCTTC. Encoded protein: CAIMDGSNEQFF.

This chain's CDR3 is CASSQDMASGAYEQYF. In DNA, the CDR3 is TGTGCCAGCAGCCAAGATATGGCTAGCGGCGCCTACGAGCAGTACTTC. The chain links TRBV4-2 to TRBJ2-7; TRBD2 matches 7 bases. J gave up 2 bases and V 0 bases, and 7 bases lay outside the gene matches. In germline, CDR1 is LGHNA, CDR2 YNFKEQ. There are 16 residues in the CDR3.

This clonotype was observed a single time. The chain employs TRBV20-1 and TRBJ2-3; 10 bases agree with TRBD2. CDR3 length equals 13 residues. Germline CDR1 is DFQATT and CDR2 is SNEGSKA (reference sequence). The trim removed 6 bases at V and 3 bases at J, leaving 3 bases unmatched. CDR3 in DNA: TGCAGTGCGGAGACTAGCGGGACAGATACGCAGTATTTT. The encoded protein is CSAETSGTDTQYF.

This clonotype was seen ten or more times. The V and J genes are TRBV6-1 and TRBJ2-1, with a possible D match to TRBD2 (7 bases). Trimming stripped 1 base from V and 9 bases from J, with 10 bases between. This CDR3 has 13 amino acids. Germline assignment: CDR1 MNHNS and CDR2 SASEGT. The CDR3 protein is CASSEGGGFEQFF. The DNA of the CDR3 is TGTGCCAGCAGTGAAGGGGGGGGCTTTGAGCAGTTCTTC.

In its sample, this clonotype was seen a few times. This sequence joins TRBV7-2 and TRBJ2-1, with 7 bases fitting TRBD2. This CDR3 is 15 amino acids long. The germline CDR1 and CDR2 sequences are SGHTA and FQGNSA. Losses at the gene ends were 1 base for V and 7 bases for J; bases not matched to a gene: 7. The CDR3 nucleotides are TGTGCCAGCAGCTTAGGAGCGGGATACTTTAATGAGCAGTTCTTC. Translating gives CASSLGAGYFNEQFF.

This clonotype has only one observation. The chain couples TRBV20-1 to TRBJ2-1, with D perhaps TRBD1 (6 bases). This CDR3 region has 14 residues. The V end was cut by 1 base, the J end by 7 bases, with 14 bases between. Germline CDR1 and CDR2: DFQATT and SNEGSKA (reference sequence). CDR3 nucleotides: TGCAGTGCTAGAGTGGGGCAGGGGCGGAATGAGCAGTTCTTC. This translates into CSARVGQGRNEQFF.

This clonotype was counted at least ten times. The rearrangement uses TRBV29-1 and TRBJ2-5; the D gene could be TRBD1 or TRBD2 (5 bases each). Trimming left V 2 bases short and J 4 bases short, with 17 bases between. The germline CDR1 and CDR2 sequences are SQVTM and ANQGSEA. The CDR3 runs to 15 residues. As DNA, the CDR3 is TGCAGCGTTGAACACCGCGGGCAGGGCGTAGAGACCCAGTACTTC. This codes for CSVEHRGQGVETQYF.

This chain joins TRBV12-3 or TRBV12-4 and TRBJ2-2; TRBD2 might be the D (5 bases). V lost 3 bases and J 4 bases, leaving 15 bases between the germline ends. The CDR3 has 16 residues. The CDR3 DNA follows: TGTGCCAGCAGTTTCTCGGCTAGCTCGGGCACCGGGGAGCTGTTTTTT. This encodes CASSFSASSGTGELFF.

The chain combines TRBV15 with TRBJ2-7; weak D call: TRBD2 (5 bases). Trimming cost V 3 bases and J 0 bases, with 12 bases left between them. Germline V gene sequence: CDR1 LNHNV, CDR2 YYDKDF (reference sequence). This CDR3 is 15 amino acids long. CDR3 nucleotides: TGTGCCACCAGCAGGGACTTGGGCCTCTCCTACGAGCAGTACTTC. It codes for CATSRDLGLSYEQYF.

This chain connects TRBV18 to TRBJ2-7; a possible D gene is TRBD1 (6 bases). V was pared by 3 bases and J by 5 bases, with 11 bases between. The length of the CDR3 is 13 residues. Germline V gene sequence: CDR1 KGHSH, CDR2 LQKENI. The chain's CDR3 is CASSPDRINEQYF. CDR3 sequence (DNA): TGTGCCAGCTCACCTGACAGGATCAACGAGCAGTACTTC.

This sequence joins TRBV12-3 or TRBV12-4 and TRBJ2-7, with 7 bases lining up with TRBD1. Losses at the gene ends were 4 bases for V and 2 bases for J; bases not matched to a gene: 5. This CDR3 is 14 amino acids long. CDR3 amino acids: CASSSRQGTYEQYF. In DNA, the CDR3 is TGTGCCAGCAGTTCTAGACAGGGAACCTACGAGCAGTACTTC.

This sequence joins TRBV4-2 and TRBJ2-3; no firm D call. Trimming shortened V by 0 bases and J by 4 bases, and 14 bases separated the two germline ends. The CDR3 spans 16 residues. The V gene's germline CDR1 is LGHNA and CDR2 YNFKEQ. The CDR3 sequence is CASSQELSQYADTQYF. The CDR3 nucleotides read TGTGCCAGCAGCCAAGAGCTATCACAGTACGCAGATACGCAGTATTTT.

V usage is TRBV12-3 or TRBV12-4 and J usage is TRBJ1-2; D not certain. V was cut by 4 bases and J by 6 bases, with 12 bases left in between. This CDR3 has 13 amino acids. The CDR3 region has the DNA TGTGCCAGCAGTTACACTCCCGGGCATGGCTACACCTTC. This sequence encodes CASSYTPGHGYTF.

This chain connects TRBV19 to TRBJ2-3, with 8 nucleotides matching TRBD2. V dropped 9 bases and J dropped 2; count of bases not matched to a gene: 7. Germline values: CDR1 LNHDA, CDR2 SQIVND (reference sequence). The CDR3 has 14 residues. CDR3 in amino acids: CASQTGGFTDTQYF. The DNA of the CDR3 is TGTGCCAGCCAAACGGGGGGGTTCACAGATACGCAGTATTTT.

The rearrangement joins TRBV7-2 to TRBJ2-2; TRBD2 matches at 8 bases. Germline-derived CDR1 and CDR2 are SGHTA and FQGNSA. The CDR3 spans 14 residues. With V trimmed by 4 bases and J by 4 bases, 2 bases remained unmatched. The CDR3 DNA is TGTGCCAGCAGCTCAGCGGGGGTCACCGGGGAGCTGTTTTTT. It codes for CASSSAGVTGELFF.